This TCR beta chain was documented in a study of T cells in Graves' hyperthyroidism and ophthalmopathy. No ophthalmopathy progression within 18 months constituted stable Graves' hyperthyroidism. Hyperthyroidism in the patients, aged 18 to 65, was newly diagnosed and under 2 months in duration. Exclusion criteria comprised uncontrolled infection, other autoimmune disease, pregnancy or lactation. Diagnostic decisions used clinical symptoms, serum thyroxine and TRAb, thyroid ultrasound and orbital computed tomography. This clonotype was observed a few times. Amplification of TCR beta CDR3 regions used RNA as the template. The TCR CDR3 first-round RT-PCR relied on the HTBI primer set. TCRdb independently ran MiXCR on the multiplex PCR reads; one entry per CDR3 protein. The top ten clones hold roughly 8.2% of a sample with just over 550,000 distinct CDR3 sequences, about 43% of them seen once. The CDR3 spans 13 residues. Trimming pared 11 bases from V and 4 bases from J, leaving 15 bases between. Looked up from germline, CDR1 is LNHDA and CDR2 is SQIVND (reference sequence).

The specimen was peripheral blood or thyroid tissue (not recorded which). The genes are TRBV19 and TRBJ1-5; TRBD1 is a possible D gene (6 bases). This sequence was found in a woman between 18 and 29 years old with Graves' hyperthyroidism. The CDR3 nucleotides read TGTGCCTGGAGTGGAACAGGGAATCAGCCCCAGCATTTT. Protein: CAWSGTGNQPQHF.